The 20 T cell receptor beta chains listed next were all sequenced from one sample in a study of control samples from healthy donors and cancer patients. Generated by immunoSEQ multiplex PCR, the TCRdb table keeps only in-frame clones and is missing some. The table records about 53,000 clones, around 90% of them present only once. Sequenced sample: PBMCs. These receptors came from a man aged 55 to 70 with head and neck cancer.

V and J are TRBV10-3 and TRBJ1-1; D is possibly TRBD1 (6 bases). The CDR3 contains 14 residues. CDR1 is ENHRY, CDR2 SYGVKD, per germline. Trimming left V 11 bases short and J 3 bases short, with 19 bases between. CDR3 nucleotide sequence: TGTGCCTGTAGGAGTTGGGGGGCGGACACTGAAGCTTTCTTT. It is translated as CACRSWGADTEAFF.

This chain uses TRBV14 with TRBJ2-2, with D unclear. Looked up from germline, CDR1 is SGHDN and CDR2 is FVKESK. CDR3 size: 14 residues. Trimming took 0 bases from V and 4 from J, leaving 6 bases between them. In DNA, the CDR3 is TGTGCCAGCAGCCAAGATTATGGCACCGGGGAGCTGTTTTTT. It encodes CASSQDYGTGELFF.

V gene TRBV5-1 combines with J gene TRBJ1-2; D possibly corresponds to TRBD1 (5 bases). V was cut by 5 bases and J by 1 base, with 12 bases left in between. In germline, CDR1 is SGHRS, CDR2 YFSETQ. CDR3 length: 14 residues. This chain's CDR3 is CASSSGSVNYGYTF. DNA for the CDR3: TGCGCCAGCAGTTCAGGGAGTGTTAACTATGGCTACACCTTC. Looking up the rest from reference TRBV5-1 and TRBJ1-2 gives the full variable domain: KAGVTQTPRYLIKTRGQQVTLSCSPISGHRSVSWYQQTPGQGLQFLFEYFSETQRNKGNFPGRFSGRQFSNSRSEMNVSTLELGDSALYLCASSSGSVNYGYTFGSGTRLTVV.

In DNA, the CDR3 is TGTGCCAGCAGACCGGACGGGAGCTCCTACAATGAGCAGTTCTTC. This gives the protein CASRPDGSSYNEQFF. The chain couples TRBV7-8 to TRBJ2-1, with D perhaps TRBD2 (6 bases). The CDR3 runs 15 residues. Germline CDR1 is SGHVS and CDR2 is FQNEAQ. Between the trimmed V and J ends, which lost 6 bases and 0 bases, there was a span of 12 bases.

The gene calls are TRBV3-1 (or the pseudogene TRBV3-2) and TRBJ2-5; D gene ambiguous. Germline values: CDR1 LGHDT, CDR2 YNNKEL (reference sequence). This CDR3 is 15 amino acids long. Trimming stripped 3 bases from V and 1 base from J, with 12 bases between. The CDR3 sequence is CASSHQPTLQETQYF. The CDR3 nucleotides are TGTGCCAGCAGCCACCAGCCGACCCTCCAAGAGACCCAGTACTTC.

The gene calls are TRBV7-9 and TRBJ2-5; 10 bases match TRBD2. The J segment lost 4 bases and the V segment lost 2 bases, leaving 7 bases of the junction unmatched. CDR1 is SEHNR, CDR2 FQNEAQ, per germline (reference sequence). The CDR3 has 16 amino acids. The CDR3 spells CASSLSGGANSETQYF. CDR3 sequence (DNA): TGTGCCAGCAGCTTAAGCGGGGGGGCAAATTCAGAGACCCAGTACTTC.

The V and J genes are TRBV19 and TRBJ2-2, with 9 bases lining up with TRBD1. CDR1 and CDR2 from the germline V gene are LNHDA and SQIVND (reference sequence). The CDR3 has 16 residues. Trimming took 3 bases from V and 4 from J; bases not matched to a gene: 6. The CDR3 DNA reads TGTGCCAGTAGTATGTACGGACAGGGGATCACCGGGGAGCTGTTTTTT. This encodes CASSMYGQGITGELFF.

The genes are TRBV5-1 and TRBJ2-3; D uncertain. This CDR3 has 15 residues. Germline V gene data show CDR1 as SGHRS and CDR2 as YFSETQ. Trimming removed 0 bases from V and 0 bases from J, with 8 bases in between. CDR3 sequence reads: CASSLGGTSTDTQYF. Here the CDR3 DNA reads TGCGCCAGCAGCTTGGGCGGAACTAGCACAGATACGCAGTATTTT.

This clone was counted between two and nine times. The chain has TRBV3-1 (or the pseudogene TRBV3-2) and TRBJ2-5, with D perhaps assigned TRBD1 or TRBD2 (5 bases each). CDR3 size: 17 residues. The V gene's germline CDR1 is LGHDT and CDR2 YNNKEL (reference sequence). V shed 4 bases and J shed 5 bases, with 23 bases lying between them. Here the CDR3 DNA reads TGTGCCAGCAGCCGCCCGAAGGGGCAAGCGGCAAGGGAGACCCAGTACTTC. Amino acids: CASSRPKGQAARETQYF.

This clone was detected only a few times. This chain joins TRBV2 and TRBJ2-7; 10 bases line up with TRBD1. CDR3 size: 15 residues. Germline trimming cut 3 bases from V and 5 bases from J; bases unmatched to any gene: 7. The germline V gene has CDR1 SNHLY and CDR2 FYNNEI. This CDR3 reads CASSDWDRGSHEQYF. The DNA for the CDR3 is TGTGCCAGCAGTGACTGGGACAGGGGATCCCACGAGCAGTACTTC.

This chain connects TRBV30 to TRBJ1-4; a weak D match, TRBD1 (6 bases). The V end was cut by 0 bases, the J end by 8 bases, with 13 bases between. Germline V CDR1 and CDR2: GTSNPN, SVGIG (reference sequence). The CDR3 has 14 amino acids. The CDR3 nucleotides are TGTGCCTGGAGTGTCCAGGGGCGACGAGAAAAACTGTTTTTT. Translated: CAWSVQGRREKLFF.

A few counts support this clone. The chain has TRBV6-6 and TRBJ2-5; D remains ambiguous. The V gene's germline CDR1 is MNHNY and CDR2 SVGAGI (reference sequence). The CDR3 contains 14 residues. The germline V and J ends were trimmed by 5 bases and 5 bases, with 15 bases remaining between them. In DNA, the CDR3 is TGTGCCAGCAGTCCCCGGCATATTGCGGAGACCCAGTACTTC. It is translated as CASSPRHIAETQYF.

The chain couples TRBV4-2 to TRBJ2-5; D may be TRBD2 (5 bases). This CDR3 is built from 21 residues. Germline V gene lookup returns CDR1 LGHNA and CDR2 YNFKEQ. Trimming stripped 0 bases from V and 3 bases from J, with 29 bases between. CDR3 DNA: TGTGCCAGCAGCCAAGATCAGGCTCCCCGAAGCACTAGGAATCCGAAAGAGACCCAGTACTTC. Translating gives CASSQDQAPRSTRNPKETQYF.

The J gene is TRBJ2-7, the V gene TRBV7-2; tentatively, D is TRBD1 (6 bases). This CDR3 is built from 13 residues. CDR1 is SGHTA, CDR2 FQGNSA, per germline. The germline V and J ends were trimmed by 5 bases and 6 bases, with 14 bases remaining between them. The CDR3 protein is CASSPGAGGEQYF. In nucleotides, the CDR3 is TGTGCCAGCAGCCCAGGGGCAGGAGGCGAGCAGTACTTC.

The chain employs TRBV5-6 and TRBJ1-2; TRBD1 is a possible D gene (6 bases). Trimming took 3 bases from V and 8 from J, leaving 20 bases between them. This CDR3 spans 15 amino acids. Germline values: CDR1 SGHDT, CDR2 YYEEEE. CDR3 DNA sequence: TGTGCCAGCAGCTCCGGAACAGGGTGGGGAGGCGGCTACACCTTC. Translation: CASSSGTGWGGGYTF.

V is TRBV6-5 and J is TRBJ1-4; 9 nucleotides match TRBD1. The CDR3 is made up of 15 amino acids. V dropped 6 bases and J dropped 3; count of bases not matched to a gene: 5. Germline V gene lookup returns CDR1 MNHEY and CDR2 SVGAGI. CDR3 in DNA: TGTGCCAGCAGCCGGGACAGGGACCCTAATGAAAAACTGTTTTTT. Its protein is CASSRDRDPNEKLFF.

The chain links TRBV30 to TRBJ1-6; the D gene is possibly TRBD1 (5 bases). The CDR3 contains 16 residues. V was clipped by 8 bases and J by 6 bases, with 23 bases between them. Germline values: CDR1 GTSNPN, CDR2 SVGIG (reference sequence). The CDR3 bases are TGTGCCCAGAGCCGGGGGGGTGTTTTTTTTAATTCACCCCTCCACTTT. Residues: CAQSRGGVFFNSPLHF.

The rearrangement uses TRBV2 and TRBJ2-4; D may be TRBD2 (5 bases). This CDR3 has 13 amino acids. Trimming removed 8 bases from V and 5 bases from J, with 13 bases in between. Germline CDR1 is SNHLY and CDR2 is FYNNEI. CDR3 loop: CASGRERENIQYF. CDR3 DNA: TGTGCCAGCGGTCGGGAACGGGAAAACATTCAGTACTTC.

The chain employs TRBV6-1 and TRBJ1-2; TRBD1 aligns across 8 bases. The V segment lost 1 base and the J segment 1 base; nucleotides outside the gene matches: 5. The CDR3 consists of 16 residues. CDR1 and CDR2 from the germline V gene are MNHNS and SASEGT. CDR3 sequence (DNA): TGTGCCAGCAGTGAAGTATGGGGACAGGATAACTATGGCTACACCTTC. It specifies CASSEVWGQDNYGYTF.

V is TRBV27 and J is TRBJ1-1; D is undetermined. From germline, CDR1 is MNHEY and CDR2 SMNVEV (reference sequence). This CDR3 comprises 13 residues. V lost 2 bases, J lost 6 bases, and 10 bases lay in between. Written as DNA, the CDR3 is TGTGCCAGCAGTTTACGGGGATCGGCTGAAGCTTTCTTT. Its protein is CASSLRGSAEAFF.